Reported below is one T cell receptor (beta chain). Antigen unknown. The assay was immunoSEQ multiplex PCR, and TCRdb's table has in-frame clones only and misses some. The table has about 62,000 clones, about 88% seen once. The source of the sample is a study of a mutant IDH1 vaccine in newly diagnosed glioma. At the level of the study: Treatment recipients were roughly 62% male and around 38% female, and their mean age was around 40 years.

The CDR3 extends over 15 amino acids. Trimming shortened V by 1 base and J by 0 bases, and 7 bases separated the two germline ends. Germline values: CDR1 LGHNA, CDR2 YSLEER. Broader study findings: A vaccine-induced immune response developed in roughly 93% of the patients.

This sample's time point: week 11, during vaccination. In the vaccine, a single dose held 300 ug of the mutant IDH1 20-mer peptide, along with topical imiquimod. The sequence was collected from a man in his forties with glioma. Sequenced here: PBMCs, sampled from a glioma patient whose treatment included an IDH1 peptide vaccine. The chain joins TRBV4-3 to TRBJ2-1; D uncertain. The CDR3 reads CASSQGGSSYNEQFF. The CDR3 bases are TGCGCCAGCAGCCAAGGGGGTAGCTCCTACAATGAGCAGTTCTTC.